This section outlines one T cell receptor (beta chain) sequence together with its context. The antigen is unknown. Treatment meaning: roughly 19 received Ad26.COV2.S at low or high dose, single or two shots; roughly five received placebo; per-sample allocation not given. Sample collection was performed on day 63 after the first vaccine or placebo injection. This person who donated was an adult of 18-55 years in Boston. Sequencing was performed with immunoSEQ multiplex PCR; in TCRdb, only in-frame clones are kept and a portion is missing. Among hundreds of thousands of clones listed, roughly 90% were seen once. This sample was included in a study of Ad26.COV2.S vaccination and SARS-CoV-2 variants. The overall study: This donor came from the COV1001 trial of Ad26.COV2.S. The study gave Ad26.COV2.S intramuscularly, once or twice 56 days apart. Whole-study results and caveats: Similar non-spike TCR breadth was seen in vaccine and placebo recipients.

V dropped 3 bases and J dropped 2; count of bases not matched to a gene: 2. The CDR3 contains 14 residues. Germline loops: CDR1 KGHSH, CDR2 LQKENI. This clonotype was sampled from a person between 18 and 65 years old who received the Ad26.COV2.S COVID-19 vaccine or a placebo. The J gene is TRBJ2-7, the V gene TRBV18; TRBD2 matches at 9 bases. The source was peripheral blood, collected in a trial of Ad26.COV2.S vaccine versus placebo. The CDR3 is CASSPQRGAYEQYF. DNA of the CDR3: TGTGCCAGCTCACCCCAGCGGGGGGCCTACGAGCAGTACTTC.